What follows are 21 T cell receptor beta chains derived from one specimen sequenced in a study of response to subunit inactivated influenza vaccine. One entry per CDR3 protein results from TCRdb running MiXCR on the RT-PCR reads. In the table there are 500,000 to 600,000 distinct CDR3 sequences, 10% to 15% of which are singletons. Source: PBMCs from blood, taken more than 35 days after vaccination. The source is a man between 50 and 59 years old who received an inactivated influenza vaccine.

The chain carries TRBV24-1 and TRBJ2-3, with a possible D match to TRBD1 (6 bases). The CDR3 contains 16 residues. From germline, CDR1 is KGHDR and CDR2 SFDVKD. The V gene lost 3 bases and the J gene lost 2 bases, with 14 bases spanning the gap. Written as DNA, the CDR3 is TGTGCCACCAGTGATAGAACCACAGGGATCACAGATACGCAGTATTTT. Encoded protein: CATSDRTTGITDTQYF.

This clonotype has more than one count but fewer than ten. The chain has TRBV29-1 and TRBJ2-3, with unresolved D. Germline V gene sequence: CDR1 SQVTM, CDR2 ANQGSEA. The length of the CDR3 is 11 residues. The V gene lost 5 bases and the J gene lost 8 bases, with 11 bases spanning the gap. The CDR3 sequence is CSVKMMGTQYF. CDR3 nucleotides: TGCAGCGTTAAAATGATGGGTACGCAGTATTTT.

The rearrangement uses TRBV15 and TRBJ2-7; tentative D call: TRBD1 (7 bases). The CDR3 is 15 residues long. Germline V lookup: CDR1 LNHNV, CDR2 YYDKDF (reference sequence). V gave up 4 bases and J gave up 3 bases, with 16 bases separating them. CDR3 sequence reads: CATSIARGANYEQYF. The CDR3 bases are TGTGCCACCAGCATAGCCAGGGGGGCGAACTACGAGCAGTACTTC. Looking up the rest from reference TRBV15 and TRBJ2-7 gives the full variable domain: DAMVIQNPRYQVTQFGKPVTLSCSQTLNHNVMYWYQQKSSQAPKLLFHYYDKDFNNEADTPDNFQSRRPNTSFCFLDIRSPGLGDTAMYLCATSIARGANYEQYFGPGTRLTVT.

This clonotype has at least ten counts. The rearrangement links TRBV28 to TRBJ2-7; 10 nucleotides agree with TRBD1. The ends lost 6 bases at V and 7 bases at J; junction bases unmatched: 9. The CDR3 runs 14 residues. The germline V gene encodes CDR1 MDHEN and CDR2 SYDVKM. The CDR3, as DNA: TGTGCCAGCAGCCCTGGGGACAGGGGTTTAGAGCAGTACTTC. This sequence encodes CASSPGDRGLEQYF.

The chain couples TRBV18 to TRBJ2-7; perhaps TRBD2 as D (7 bases). The CDR3 totals 13 residues. CDR1 is KGHSH and CDR2 is LQKENI in the germline V gene. V lost 6 bases to trimming and J lost 5 bases, with 14 bases between them. This CDR3 is CASSLGGRDEQYF. CDR3 nucleotide sequence: TGTGCCAGCTCCCTCGGGGGGCGCGACGAGCAGTACTTC.

The CDR3 spells CATSRDLSGGNYEQYF. CDR3 in DNA: TGTGCCACCAGCAGAGATTTGTCGGGGGGCAATTACGAGCAGTACTTC. This sequence joins TRBV15 and TRBJ2-7; possibly TRBD2 for D (7 bases). The V end lost 0 bases, the J end lost 4 bases, and 16 bases lay between the germline ends. The CDR3 runs to 16 residues. Germline V gives CDR1 LNHNV, CDR2 YYDKDF (reference sequence).

This clonotype was picked up many times. This sequence joins TRBV7-6 and TRBJ1-3; D uncertain. Germline V gives CDR1 SGHVS, CDR2 FNYEAQ. The CDR3 is made up of 14 amino acids. V was cut by 1 base and J by 2 bases, with 6 bases left in between. CDR3 coding DNA: TGTGCCAGCAGCTTAGATCCGGCTGGAAACACCATATATTTT. Translation: CASSLDPAGNTIYF. The full variable domain, with the rest looked up from reference TRBV7-6 and TRBJ1-3, is GAGVSQSPRYKVTKRGQDVALRCDPISGHVSLYWYRQALGQGPEFLTYFNYEAQQDKSGLPNDRFSAERPEGSISTLTIQRTEQRDSAMYRCASSLDPAGNTIYFGEGSWLTVV.

This clonotype was seen a handful of times. This chain uses TRBV2 with TRBJ2-3; D assignment may be TRBD1 or TRBD2 (6 bases each). The CDR3 contains 15 residues. CDR1 and CDR2 (germline): SNHLY, FYNNEI. Trimming shortened V by 7 bases and J by 1 base, and 15 bases separated the two germline ends. The CDR3 is CASKGFRGRTDTQYF. CDR3 nucleotide sequence: TGTGCCAGCAAGGGGTTTCGGGGGCGCACAGATACGCAGTATTTT.

This clonotype appeared a few times. The CDR3 spells CSAYDEGHGWETQYF. In DNA form, the CDR3 reads TGCAGTGCTTATGACGAGGGCCACGGATGGGAGACCCAGTACTTC. The V gene is TRBV20-1, the J gene TRBJ2-5; D might be TRBD2 (5 bases). V was cut by 5 bases and J by 5 bases, with 21 bases left in between. Germline CDR1 is DFQATT and CDR2 is SNEGSKA (reference sequence). This CDR3 contains 15 residues.

The chain is built from TRBV20-1 and TRBJ2-5; D not resolved. Trimming pared 0 bases from V and 4 bases from J, leaving 6 bases between. Germline lookup yields CDR1 DFQATT and CDR2 SNEGSKA (reference sequence). The CDR3 contains 12 residues. The CDR3 spells CSARDWSETQYF. The CDR3 DNA reads TGCAGTGCTAGAGATTGGTCAGAGACCCAGTACTTC.

This clonotype has just a few counts. The chain combines TRBV20-1 with TRBJ2-1; possibly TRBD1 or TRBD2 for D (6 bases each). Germline lookup yields CDR1 DFQATT and CDR2 SNEGSKA (reference sequence). The CDR3 is 13 amino acids. CDR3: CRPEGGRGYEQFF. Here the CDR3 DNA reads TGCAGGCCCGAAGGGGGGCGAGGGTATGAGCAGTTCTTC.

The rearrangement links TRBV20-1 to TRBJ2-7, with D hard to call. V gave up 0 bases and J gave up 4 bases, with 10 bases separating them. Germline values: CDR1 DFQATT, CDR2 SNEGSKA (reference sequence). The CDR3 is 13 residues long. Here the CDR3 DNA reads TGCAGTGCTAGAGATCGACACCCATACGAGCAGTACTTC. Its protein product is CSARDRHPYEQYF.

Only a few counts were recorded for this clonotype. The germline gene is not matched at one end of the junction; a read error may be the cause. J is TRBJ2-7 and V is TRBV20-1; the D is unclear. The germline V gene has CDR1 DFQATT and CDR2 SNEGSKA (reference sequence). CDR3 size: 12 residues. CDR3 sequence reads: CSASPISRTPDF. In DNA form, the CDR3 reads TGCAGTGCTAGCCCCATCTCCCGGACCCCTGACTTC.

The rearrangement uses TRBV27 and TRBJ2-5, with TRBD1 identical over 8 bases. The ends lost 0 bases at V and 3 bases at J; junction bases unmatched: 9. Germline V gene data show CDR1 as MNHEY and CDR2 as SMNVEV (reference sequence). This CDR3 comprises 17 residues. The CDR3 protein is CASSLSSRTGSEETQYF. CDR3 bases: TGTGCCAGCAGTTTATCATCAAGGACAGGGTCAGAAGAGACCCAGTACTTC.

This clonotype was observed many times. The rearrangement uses TRBV11-2 and TRBJ2-1; D unresolved. Germline assignment: CDR1 SGHAT and CDR2 FQNNGV. The CDR3 consists of 13 residues. With 5 bases removed from V and 7 bases from J, the gap between germline ends came to 12 bases. This CDR3 is CASSPGSGNEQFF. The CDR3 nucleotides read TGTGCCAGCAGCCCCGGGTCGGGTAATGAGCAGTTCTTC.

This rearrangement joins TRBV20-1 to TRBJ1-5; 9 bases map to TRBD1. This CDR3 is built from 14 residues. V was clipped by 4 bases and J by 6 bases; unmatched bases: 7. Germline CDR1 reads DFQATT; CDR2 reads SNEGSKA (reference sequence). The CDR3 loop reads CSATGQGFFQPQHF. In DNA, the CDR3 is TGCAGTGCTACGGGACAGGGTTTTTTTCAGCCCCAGCATTTT.

This clonotype has ten or more counts. This chain joins TRBV7-8 and TRBJ2-1; 12 nucleotides align to TRBD2. CDR3 size: 17 residues. The germline V gene encodes CDR1 SGHVS and CDR2 FQNEAQ. V was pared by 1 base and J by 6 bases, with 7 bases of the junction left unmatched. CDR3 protein: CASSLGASGGDSNEQFF. CDR3 DNA sequence: TGTGCCAGCAGCTTAGGTGCTAGCGGGGGGGATTCCAATGAGCAGTTCTTC.

This clonotype was detected many times. The V call is TRBV6-5, the J call TRBJ2-2; D call uncertain. CDR3 length: 14 amino acids. Trimming pared 0 bases from V and 4 bases from J, leaving 6 bases between. Germline assignment: CDR1 MNHEY and CDR2 SVGAGI. CDR3 residues: CASSYSRSTGELFF. The CDR3 coding sequence is TGTGCCAGCAGTTACTCCCGGTCCACCGGGGAGCTGTTTTTT.

The chain employs TRBV27 and TRBJ2-5; D possibly corresponds to TRBD1 (5 bases). This CDR3 region has 13 residues. The V gene lost 3 bases and the J gene lost 3 bases, with 8 bases spanning the gap. Looked up from germline, CDR1 is MNHEY and CDR2 is SMNVEV (reference sequence). As DNA, the CDR3 is TGTGCCAGCAGTTTCCTCAGGGAAGAGACCCAGTACTTC. Translation: CASSFLREETQYF.

The table lists this clonotype with many counts. As DNA, the CDR3 is TGTGCCAGCAGCTTAGCGGCGCCGGGGGGAAATTCACCCCTCCACTTT. Protein: CASSLAAPGGNSPLHF. V gene TRBV7-2 combines with J gene TRBJ1-6; maybe TRBD1 (5 bases). The CDR3 has 16 residues. The germline V gene encodes CDR1 SGHTA and CDR2 FQGNSA. V shed 0 bases and J shed 7 bases, with 13 bases lying between them. The full variable domain, its missing parts supplied by reference TRBV7-2 and TRBJ1-6, is GAGVSQSPSNKVTEKGKDVELRCDPISGHTALYWYRQSLGQGLEFLIYFQGNSAPDKSGLPSDRFSAERTGGSVSTLTIQRTQQEDSAVYLCASSLAAPGGNSPLHFGNGTRLTVT.

This clonotype has more than one count but fewer than ten. The V gene is TRBV20-1, the J gene TRBJ2-5; 12 bases are shared with TRBD2. Trimming at V came to 8 bases and at J to 5 bases, leaving 21 bases not matched to a gene. Germline values: CDR1 DFQATT, CDR2 SNEGSKA (reference sequence). There are 18 residues in the CDR3. The CDR3 sequence: CSTYPSRLAGGPGETQYF. CDR3 in DNA: TGCAGTACCTACCCCTCGAGGCTAGCGGGAGGGCCAGGGGAGACCCAGTACTTC.